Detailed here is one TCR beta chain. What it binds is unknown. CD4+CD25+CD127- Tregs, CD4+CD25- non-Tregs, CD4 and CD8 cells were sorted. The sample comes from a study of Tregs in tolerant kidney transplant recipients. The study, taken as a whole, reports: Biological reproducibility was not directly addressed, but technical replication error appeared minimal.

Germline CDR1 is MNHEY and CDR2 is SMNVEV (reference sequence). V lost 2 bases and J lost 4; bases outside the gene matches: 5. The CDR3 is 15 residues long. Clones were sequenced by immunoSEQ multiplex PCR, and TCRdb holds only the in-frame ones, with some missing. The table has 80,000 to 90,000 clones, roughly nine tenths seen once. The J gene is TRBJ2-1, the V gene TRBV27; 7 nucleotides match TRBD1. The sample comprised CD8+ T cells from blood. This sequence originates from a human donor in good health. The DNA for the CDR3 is TGTGCCAGCAGTTTACTTCAGGGGGAGTACAATGAGCAGTTCTTC. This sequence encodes CASSLLQGEYNEQFF.